This T cell receptor (beta chain) was profiled in a study of technical replicates of blood from several donors. This CDR3 has 13 residues. In this sample, this clone turned up a few times. Sequenced by immunoSEQ multiplex PCR; TCRdb stores in-frame clones only, minus some. The sample contains about 66,000 clones, roughly 90% of which appear only once. The material sequenced was PBMCs. The V call is TRBV21-1, the J call TRBJ1-2. TRBV21-1 is recorded as a pseudogene. This clonotype originated in a human donor in good health. Some clones in this sample may be carry-over from other donors' samples. The CDR3 sequence is CASSPTRGYGYTF. The DNA of the CDR3 is TGTGCCAGCAGCCCGACGCGGGGTTATGGCTACACCTTC.